A single sample is the source of the 16 T cell receptor beta chains below, sequenced in a study of technical replicates of blood from a few donors (TCRdb year 2017). Libraries were built with the immunoSEQ multiplex PCR assay. TCRdb's version of the immuneACCESS table is confined to in-frame rearrangements and falls short of the full clone set. An unresolved V gene accounts for under half of the shortfall where checked; the remainder is of unknown origin. In this sample the table shows about 79,000 clones, about nine tenths of which occur a single time. The ten top clones hold roughly 0.37% of the sample. The sample consisted of T cells isolated from PBMCs. All receptors come from a human donor in good health. Some clones in this sample may be carry-over from other donors' samples.

J is TRBJ2-4 and V is TRBV25-1, with 8 bases that match TRBD2. The CDR3 totals 17 residues. The V gene's germline CDR1 is MGHDK and CDR2 SYGVNS. V trimming: 0 bases; J trimming: 4 bases; junction bases outside the gene matches: 8. The CDR3 region is CASSEYELGTRKNIQYF. The CDR3 coding sequence is TGTGCCAGCAGTGAATATGAGTTAGGGACTAGAAAAAACATTCAGTACTTC.

The CDR3 sequence: CASSFAGQGGLGYTF. In nucleotides, the CDR3 is TGTGCCAGCAGTTTCGCTGGACAGGGCGGGCTAGGCTACACCTTC. V is TRBV27 and J is TRBJ1-2; 8 bases match TRBD1. The trim removed 3 bases at V and 8 bases at J, leaving 11 bases unmatched. Germline V gene data show CDR1 as MNHEY and CDR2 as SMNVEV (reference sequence). The CDR3 loop spans 15 amino acids.

The chain uses TRBV21-1 and TRBJ2-3; TRBD2 was called by the table and not checked on the DNA. TRBV21-1 is a known pseudogene. CDR3 length: 15 residues. In DNA, the CDR3 is TGTGCCAGCAGCAAATCCGCGGCGGGACCAGATACGCAGTATTTT. Translating it yields CASSKSAAGPDTQYF.

The chain carries TRBV7-9 and TRBJ1-1, with D possibly matching TRBD1 (5 bases). Germline assignment: CDR1 SEHNR and CDR2 FQNEAQ (reference sequence). CDR3 length: 15 residues. The V gene lost 5 bases and the J gene lost 2 bases, with 15 bases spanning the gap. CDR3 bases: TGTGCCAGCAGCCGTCGGGGGGGATTTAACACTGAAGCTTTCTTT. Amino acids: CASSRRGGFNTEAFF.

The gene calls are TRBV11-2 and TRBJ1-1; D is possibly TRBD1 (6 bases). The CDR3 spans 14 residues. Germline CDR1 is SGHAT and CDR2 is FQNNGV. Trimming took off 0 bases at V and 3 bases at J, with 8 bases between the two ends. Here the CDR3 DNA reads TGTGCCAGCAGCTTAGAGGGGGCATACACTGAAGCTTTCTTT. Protein sequence: CASSLEGAYTEAFF.

This clone showed up just once. The gene calls are TRBV9 and TRBJ1-3; no clear D. With 3 bases removed from V and 0 bases from J, the gap between germline ends came to 10 bases. The V gene's germline CDR1 is SGDLS and CDR2 YYNGEE. The CDR3 is made up of 15 amino acids. CDR3 region: CASSDPPSSGNTIYF. CDR3 DNA sequence: TGTGCCAGCAGCGACCCCCCGAGCTCTGGAAACACCATATATTTT.

The chain links TRBV10-3 to TRBJ1-2; D unclear. The V end was cut by 9 bases, the J end by 1 base, with 12 bases between. The CDR3 extends over 13 amino acids. The germline V gene has CDR1 ENHRY and CDR2 SYGVKD. The CDR3 here is CAMSLGDNYGYTF. The CDR3 DNA follows: TGTGCCATGTCGCTCGGGGATAACTATGGCTACACCTTC.

The chain recombines TRBV7-2 with TRBJ2-1, with 8 bases matching TRBD1. CDR1 is SGHTA and CDR2 is FQGNSA in the germline V gene. The ends lost 1 base at V and 2 bases at J; junction bases unmatched: 1. The CDR3 length is 15 residues. This CDR3 reads CASSLEGQAYNEQFF. CDR3 coding DNA: TGTGCCAGCAGCTTAGAGGGACAGGCCTACAATGAGCAGTTCTTC.

V usage is TRBV6-6 and J usage is TRBJ2-7; D possibly corresponds to TRBD1 (5 bases). Germline V gene data show CDR1 as MNHNY and CDR2 as SVGAGI (reference sequence). Trimming shortened V by 5 bases and J by 4 bases, and 9 bases separated the two germline ends. The CDR3 covers 12 residues. Here the CDR3 DNA reads TGTGCCAGCAGTCTAGACAGTTACGAGCAGTACTTC. It specifies CASSLDSYEQYF.

This chain links TRBV5-5 with TRBJ2-7; no firm D call. This CDR3 comprises 14 residues. V was trimmed by 0 bases and J by 5 bases, leaving 12 bases between them. Looked up from germline, CDR1 is SGHKS and CDR2 is YYEKEE (reference sequence). CDR3 coding DNA: TGTGCCAGCAGCTTGGAACCAGCGAGGAACGAGCAGTACTTC. It is translated as CASSLEPARNEQYF.

The rearrangement joins TRBV6-1 to TRBJ2-2; the D gene is possibly TRBD1 (5 bases). The CDR3 runs 15 residues. Germline lookup yields CDR1 MNHNS and CDR2 SASEGT. Trimming removed 7 bases at V and 4 bases at J, with 16 bases between. CDR3 in amino acids: CASTQLGQGTGELFF. CDR3 nucleotides: TGTGCCAGCACCCAACTCGGGCAGGGCACCGGGGAGCTGTTTTTT.

The chain uses TRBV9 and TRBJ2-5; TRBD2 agrees at 10 bases. The CDR3 has 16 amino acids. V lost 2 bases, J lost 5 bases, and 9 bases stayed unmatched. Germline CDR1 reads SGDLS; CDR2 reads YYNGEE. CDR3 sequence: CASSVSSGSPGETQYF. CDR3 sequence (DNA): TGTGCCAGCAGCGTTTCTAGCGGGAGCCCTGGGGAGACCCAGTACTTC.

V and J are TRBV25-1 and TRBJ1-4; no clear D. Germline V gene sequence: CDR1 MGHDK, CDR2 SYGVNS. The CDR3 length is 12 residues. The germline V and J ends were trimmed by 4 bases and 12 bases, with 12 bases remaining between them. The CDR3 protein is CASSGGRRELFF. As DNA, the CDR3 is TGTGCCAGCAGTGGAGGACGGAGGGAACTGTTTTTT. The full variable domain, rest sourced from reference TRBV25-1 and TRBJ1-4, is EADIYQTPRYLVIGTGKKITLECSQTMGHDKMYWYQQDPGMELHLIHYSYGVNSTEKGDLSSESTVSRIRTEHFPLTLESARPSHTSQYLCASSGGRRELFFGSGTQLSVL.

The rearrangement links TRBV4-2 to TRBJ2-1; the D gene is possibly TRBD1 (6 bases). V lost 3 bases to trimming and J lost 4 bases, with 13 bases between them. The CDR3 extends over 15 amino acids. CDR1 and CDR2 from the germline V gene are LGHNA and YNFKEQ. The CDR3 bases are TGTGCCAGCAGCCAGTCAGGGGACACATACAATGAGCAGTTCTTC. Translated, it gives CASSQSGDTYNEQFF.

The chain links TRBV7-9 to TRBJ1-2; 10 positions match TRBD1. The CDR3 has 13 residues. V was clipped by 6 bases and J by 4 bases; unmatched bases: 2. CDR1 and CDR2 from the germline V gene are SEHNR and FQNEAQ (reference sequence). DNA for the CDR3: TGTGCCAGCAGGGGACAGGGGTTCTATGGCTACACCTTC. Amino acids: CASRGQGFYGYTF.

The V call is TRBV29-1, the J call TRBJ2-3; tentatively, D is TRBD1 (6 bases). Trimming removed 7 bases from V and 5 bases from J, with 10 bases in between. This CDR3 region has 11 residues. CDR1 and CDR2 from the germline V gene are SQVTM and ANQGSEA. The CDR3 is CSALRGDTQYF. Written as DNA, the CDR3 is TGCAGCGCCCTCAGGGGAGATACGCAGTATTTT.